Listed here is a single T cell receptor beta chain. It lacks a known antigen. No per-base quality is available; no much larger clone lies one base away. The data belong to a study of cytomegalovirus exposure and HLA in healthy donors (dated 2017 in TCRdb). With regard to the full study: According to an earlier analysis of 450 to 650 of the donors, some 180 million T cells yielded 100 million or so unique TCR beta sequences and approximately 300 Gb of sequence data. An early release covering about 600 HLA-typed donors comprised about 320 gigabases of sequencing data and 85 million or so unique TCR sequences. Of the approximately 400 genotyped donors, roughly 80% fell in the genetic ancestry cluster associated with self-reported Caucasian donors. The study was designed to test whether signatures of past pathogen exposure could be identified by cataloging public T cell receptors. Using immunosequencing, the study profiled T cell repertoires from 500 to 800 subjects and related those repertoires to cytomegalovirus serostatus. Besides the first cohort of under 700 subjects, a separate validation cohort made up of over 100 different subjects was used. The study combined high-throughput TCR immunosequencing, statistical association of individual TCRs with disease status, and machine learning to predict cytomegalovirus infection status. To study patterns of TCR occurrence, a later analysis re-analyzed previously published TCR beta repertoires from around 660 donors and added high-resolution HLA genotyping. The later analysis used no new phenotypic data to find candidate immune exposures, relying instead on TCR beta sequences and their occurrence across donors. To decide whether each TCR beta V gene segment behaved as functional or pseudogenic, an earlier analysis of some 580 of the donors relied on high-throughput TCR beta sequencing. Donor age, sex, ethnicity and CMV serostatus were compiled alongside the repertoire data. A later genetic analysis took genome-wide SNP genotypes for about 65% of the 666 donors and used that subset as a discovery cohort. Every repertoire in the discovery cohort had been generated on one and the same sequencing platform. Both class I and class II loci were covered by HLA typing, at four-digit resolution. The number of donors typed differed by locus, with about 629-640 for A, B, C, DRB1 and DQB1, roughly 520 for DQA1, 600 to 610 for DPA1, and over 400 for DPB1. Because of strong linkage in the cohort, five DR-DQ haplotypes were treated as single units for association and clustering. On average, around 230,000 unique TCR beta nucleotide sequences were sequenced per donor among roughly 430 genotyped donors of the cohort, with 15% to 20% of those sequences being non-productive. What the authors observed across the whole study: For the cohort, immune exposure information was limited to CMV serostatus. In a later analysis, HLA-associated TCR beta chains were found to be more clonally expanded and to have lower generation probabilities than equally common non-associated chains. Correlated functional status among segregating V segments might be attributable to linkage disequilibrium, but an unknown experimental factor could not be ruled out. An earlier analysis of 450 to 750 of the donors showed that most TCR beta V segments appeared in productive rearrangements either about 87% or about 30% of the time, which broadly matched IMGT annotations. In a later analysis, several top co-occurrence clusters were reported to appear linked to parvovirus B19, influenza, CMV and Epstein-Barr virus. The sequencing pipeline was judged likely to have produced a cluster of highly shared sequence variants as a technical artifact. According to a later genetic analysis, donors in an Asian-associated ancestry cluster had fewer N-insertions in productive TCRs than the approximately 670-donor mean. When HLA alleles, especially DR and DQ, strongly co-occurred, attributing TCR associations to individual alleles was difficult. A further reported finding was that TCR beta sequences accurately predicted the HLA-A and HLA-B alleles for most subjects in the first cohort. The study listed approximately 150 TCR beta chains as associated with cytomegalovirus. The cohort was sequenced for TCR beta chains only, and without alpha or paired-chain data the features that could be detected were limited. Some 15 rarely observed V segments, including chromosome 9 orphons, were excluded from the earlier analysis of a few hundred of the donors because counts were too low. An association between a missense DCLRE1C variant and V-gene and J-gene trimming of TCR beta chains was found in a later genetic analysis and replicated in an independent cohort. According to the authors, the approach could potentially be generalized to other disease states and immunological phenotypes. HLA typing was unavailable for some donors at each locus, so association tests used only the typed subset. Specific HLA alleles were associated with around 18,000 TCR beta sequences at a false discovery rate of 0.05 in a later analysis. In vitro tests confirmed that a few of the cytomegalovirus-associated TCR beta chains recognize cytomegalovirus antigens. Most TCR sequences were seen in very few donors, while some public TCRs were found in many individuals. In both the original and validation cohorts, the classifier was reported to diagnose cytomegalovirus status with high specificity and sensitivity. According to a later analysis, TCR association rates differed among HLA loci, with DRB1 alleles showing the most associated TCRs and HLA-C alleles showing the fewest. A later analysis found that most CMV-associated TCR beta chains appeared HLA-restricted, with HLA associations seemingly driven largely by CMV exposure. Some IMGT-functional V segments, including TRBV6-2 and TRBV6-3, could not be distinguished by the 87-base-pair reads and were therefore excluded. Roughly uniform sequencing depth across donors was assumed in presence/absence analyses, although this assumption may not hold.

The germline V gene (reference sequence) yields SEHNR for CDR1 and FQNEAQ for CDR2. CDR3 length: 13 amino acids, cysteine to phenylalanine. Kept here is only the CDR3 DNA, which spans 39 bases and is read in frame from base 1. V lost 2 bases and J lost 1 base; the stretch between them is 5 bases long. Receptor amplification or capture employed the immunoSEQ multiplex PCR assay. For the multiplex PCR, a mixture combining 60 forward primers for TCR Vbeta segments and 13 reverse primers for TCR Jbeta segments was used. A multiplex PCR assay on genomic DNA amplified the CDR3 region of rearranged TCR beta genes. On the Illumina HiSeq System, the amplified TCR beta libraries were sequenced as 87-base-pair reads. Per the original workflow: In a later analysis, some 80 million unique TCR beta chains were counted across the roughly 670 repertoires, and roughly 11 million of these chains were shared by at least two donors. Raw reads were error-corrected and collapsed into unique sequences with a nearest-neighbor algorithm that merged closely related sequences to remove PCR and sequencing errors. To assign V, D and J gene segments, CDR3 sequences were aligned to IMGT reference sequences. Each retained sequence needed at least a six-nucleotide match to both a V gene segment and a J gene segment. Rearrangements were classified as productive when the CDR3 lacked stop codons and remained in frame with V and J, and all other rearrangements were classified as non-productive. CDR3 was defined according to IMGT convention as the region running from the second conserved V-encoded cysteine to the conserved J-encoded phenylalanine. Sequences without an unambiguous match to a single V gene segment were excluded from the earlier analysis of over 500 of the donors. In an earlier analysis of several hundred of the donors, a V segment was called functional when productive rearrangements were above 56.7%, and segregating when the standard deviation between donors exceeded 5%. A statistical classification framework was built for diagnosing cytomegalovirus status from the catalog of TCR beta chain sequences. In a later analysis, TCR nucleotide sequences were compared against IMGT/GENE-DB human TR gene sequences so that V and J genes could be assigned. A later analysis assigned CDR3 sequences and most-parsimonious VDJ recombination scenarios with the TCRdist pipeline. A later analysis defined each TCR beta chain by its CDR3 amino acid sequence plus V-gene family, and excluded reads lacking a unique V-gene family. In a later analysis, 450 to 600 highly shared, low-generation-probability nucleotide sequences were removed to address suspected cross-contamination and a sequencing artifact. In a later analysis, a clonal expansion index was calculated for each public chain from normalized within-repertoire ranks of inferred template counts. Generation probabilities in a later analysis came from a VDJ recombination model fitted to out-of-frame rearrangements, and those results were checked against IGoR. Hypergeometric tests were used in a later analysis to score TCR-TCR, TCR-HLA and TCR-CMV co-occurrence, with a repertoire-size bias correction applied to the TCR pairs. False discovery rates were estimated in a later analysis by permuting HLA or CMV assignments 20 times. A later analysis grouped co-occurring TCRs with DBSCAN, adding TCRdist sequence similarity when clustering within HLA-allele-positive subsets. Repertoires with fewer than 30,000 or more than 120,000 public chains, plus five repertoires with anomalous nucleotide sharing, were excluded from co-occurrence clustering. This immuneACCESS table, as held by TCRdb, lists in-frame sequences with V and J called but not all clones. Of the missing ones, under half trace to an unresolved V gene in checked studies; the others have no known cause. D and trimming come from the DNA, and the V and J calls and clone size come from that table. The table for this sample lists 110,000 or so clones; roughly 69% of them were counted only once. The ten biggest clones cover about 2% of the sample.

The cohort was made up of roughly 670 healthy bone marrow donors. At the time of sampling, all cohort members were nominally healthy, though unrecorded immune exposures were likely present. CMV serostatus was positive for around 310 and negative for about 55% of the roughly 670 cohort members, and was not recorded for this donor. Every donor gave a peripheral blood sample, and the peripheral blood mononuclear cells from that sample were used for TCR beta sequencing. The Qiagen DNeasy Blood Extraction Kit was used to extract genomic DNA from the blood cell samples. Sequencing was carried out using PBMCs. Rearrangement joined TRBV7-9 to TRBJ1-1, with no D gene named confidently. The clonotype originates from a human donor in good health. The sequence in DNA is TGTGCCAGCAGCTTATGGCAGAACACTGAAGCTTTCTTT. It translates as CASSLWQNTEAFF.